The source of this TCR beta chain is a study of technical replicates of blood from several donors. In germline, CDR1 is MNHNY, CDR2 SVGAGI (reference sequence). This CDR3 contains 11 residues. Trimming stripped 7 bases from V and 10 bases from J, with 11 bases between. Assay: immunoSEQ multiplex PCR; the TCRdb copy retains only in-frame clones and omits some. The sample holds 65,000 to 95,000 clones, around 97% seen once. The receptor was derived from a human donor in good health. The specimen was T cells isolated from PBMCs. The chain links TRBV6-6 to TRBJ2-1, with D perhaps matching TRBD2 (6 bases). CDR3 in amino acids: CASTLEGEQFF. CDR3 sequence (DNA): TGTGCCAGCACGTTGGAGGGCGAGCAGTTCTTC.